The present entry profiles one TCR beta chain with its context. This specimen belongs to a study of blood T cell repertoires in COVID-19. Study summary: The origin of the acute and convalescent COVID-19 samples was the United States, Italy and Spain.

The germline CDR1 and CDR2 sequences are SGHNT and YYREEE (reference sequence). The CDR3 contains 15 residues. J gave up 0 bases and V 4 bases, and 6 bases lay outside the gene matches. Produced via immunoSEQ multiplex PCR; TCRdb's table is partial and in-frame only. The sample holds approximately 92,000 clones; about 86% are singletons and the top ten take 13%. This receptor was taken from a woman aged 55-69 years in a cohort sampled during active or convalescent COVID-19. Sequenced input: peripheral blood. This chain uses TRBV5-4 with TRBJ1-2, with 7 bases fitting TRBD1. CDR3 sequence: CASSPDGTANYGYTF. DNA for the CDR3: TGTGCCAGCAGCCCCGACGGGACAGCTAACTATGGCTACACCTTC.